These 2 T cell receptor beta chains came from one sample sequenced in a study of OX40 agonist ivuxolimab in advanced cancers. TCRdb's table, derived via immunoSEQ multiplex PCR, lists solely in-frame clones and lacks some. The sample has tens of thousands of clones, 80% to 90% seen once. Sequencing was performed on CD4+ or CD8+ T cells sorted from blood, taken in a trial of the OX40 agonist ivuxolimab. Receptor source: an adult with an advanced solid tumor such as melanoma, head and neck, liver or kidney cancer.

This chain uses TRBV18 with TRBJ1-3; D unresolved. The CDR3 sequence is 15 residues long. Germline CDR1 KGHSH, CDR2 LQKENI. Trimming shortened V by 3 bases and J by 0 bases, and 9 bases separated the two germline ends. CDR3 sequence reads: CASSPVESSGNTIYF. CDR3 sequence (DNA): TGTGCCAGCTCACCGGTAGAGAGCTCTGGAAACACCATATATTTT.

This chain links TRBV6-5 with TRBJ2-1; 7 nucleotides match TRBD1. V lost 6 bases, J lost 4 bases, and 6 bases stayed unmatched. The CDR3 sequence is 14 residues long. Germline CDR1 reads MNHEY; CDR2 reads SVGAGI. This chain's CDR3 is CASRSGTDYNEQFF. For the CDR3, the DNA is TGTGCCAGCAGGTCCGGGACAGATTACAATGAGCAGTTCTTC.